This T cell receptor (beta chain) was captured by sequencing in a study of a mutant IDH1 vaccine in newly diagnosed glioma. Measured with immunoSEQ multiplex PCR; TCRdb has only the in-frame clones, and not every one. The data contain about 27,000 clones, 93% of them singletons. The CDR3 is 14 residues long. Losses at the gene ends were 2 bases for V and 4 bases for J; bases not matched to a gene: 5. Looked up from germline, CDR1 is SGDLS and CDR2 is YYNGEE. Study results and caveats: Seemingly, top peripheral T cell clonotype changes bore no relation to pseudoprogression.

On this clone: The antigen remains undetermined.

The time point was: baseline, week 1 (first vaccination visit). The treatment: pre-vaccination baseline after standard-of-care therapy. The sample was PBMCs, taken from a glioma patient treated with radiotherapy, temozolomide or both. The TCR was taken from a man between 35 and 55 years old with glioma. The chain links TRBV9 to TRBJ1-2; 7 positions agree with TRBD1. The CDR3 DNA is TGTGCCAGCAGCGTTTCGGGACAGATCTATGGCTACACCTTC. Translation gives CASSVSGQIYGYTF.